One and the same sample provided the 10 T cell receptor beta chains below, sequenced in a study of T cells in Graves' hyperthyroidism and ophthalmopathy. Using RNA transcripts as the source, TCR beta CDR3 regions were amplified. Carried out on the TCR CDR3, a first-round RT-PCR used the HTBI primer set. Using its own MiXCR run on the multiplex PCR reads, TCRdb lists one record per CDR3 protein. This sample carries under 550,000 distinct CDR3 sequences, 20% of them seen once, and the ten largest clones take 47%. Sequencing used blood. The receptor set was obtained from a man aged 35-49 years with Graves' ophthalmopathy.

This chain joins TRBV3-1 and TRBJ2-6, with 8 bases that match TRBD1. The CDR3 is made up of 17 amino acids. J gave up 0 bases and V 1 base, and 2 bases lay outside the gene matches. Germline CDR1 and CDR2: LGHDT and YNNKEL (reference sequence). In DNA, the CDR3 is TGTGCCAGCAGCCAAGGGACAGGGTTCTCTGGGGCCAACGTCCTGACTTTC. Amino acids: CASSQGTGFSGANVLTF. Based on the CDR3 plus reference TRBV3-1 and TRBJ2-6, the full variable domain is DTAVSQTPKYLVTQMGNDKSIKCEQNLGHDTMYWYKQDSKKFLKIMFSYNNKELIINETVPNRFSPKSPDKAHLNLHINSLELGDSAVYFCASSQGTGFSGANVLTFGAGSRLTVL.

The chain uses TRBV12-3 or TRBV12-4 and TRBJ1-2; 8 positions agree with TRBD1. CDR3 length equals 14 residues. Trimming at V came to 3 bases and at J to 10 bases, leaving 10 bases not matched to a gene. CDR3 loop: CASSFPRDRRFYTF. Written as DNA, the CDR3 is TGTGCCAGCAGTTTTCCCCGGGACAGGAGGTTCTACACCTTC.

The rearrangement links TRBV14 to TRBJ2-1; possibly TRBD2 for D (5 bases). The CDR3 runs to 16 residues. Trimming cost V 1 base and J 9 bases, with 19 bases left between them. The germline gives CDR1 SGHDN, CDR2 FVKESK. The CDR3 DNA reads TGTGCCAGCAGCCAAGCGGGGTCTAGACGCCTGGGTGAGCAGTTCTTC. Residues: CASSQAGSRRLGEQFF. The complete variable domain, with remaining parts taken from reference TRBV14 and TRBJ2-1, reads EAGVTQFPSHSVIEKGQTVTLRCDPISGHDNLYWYRRVMGKEIKFLLHFVKESKQDESGMPNNRFLAERTGGTYSTLKVQPAELEDSGVYFCASSQAGSRRLGEQFFGPGTRLTVL.

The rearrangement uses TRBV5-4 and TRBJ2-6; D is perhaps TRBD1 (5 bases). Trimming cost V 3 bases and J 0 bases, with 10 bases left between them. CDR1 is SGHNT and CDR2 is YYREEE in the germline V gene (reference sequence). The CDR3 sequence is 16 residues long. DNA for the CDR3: TGTGCCAGCAGCTCGGACGGACACTCTGGGGCCAACGTCCTGACTTTC. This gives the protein CASSSDGHSGANVLTF.

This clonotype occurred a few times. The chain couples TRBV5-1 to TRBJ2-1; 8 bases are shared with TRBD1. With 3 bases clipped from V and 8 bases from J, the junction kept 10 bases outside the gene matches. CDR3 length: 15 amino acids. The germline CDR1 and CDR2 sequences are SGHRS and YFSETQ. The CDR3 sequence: CASSSALDRGYEQFF. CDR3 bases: TGCGCCAGCAGCTCGGCCCTTGACAGGGGATATGAGCAGTTCTTC.

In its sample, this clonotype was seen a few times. CDR3 protein: CASRNSFPNTEAFF. The CDR3 DNA reads TGTGCCAGCAGGAACAGTTTCCCGAACACTGAAGCTTTCTTT. This chain links TRBV6-2 or TRBV6-3 with TRBJ1-1; unclear D gene. V lost 6 bases and J lost 1, with 12 bases in between. Germline CDR1 is MNHEY and CDR2 is SVGEGT. The CDR3 is 14 amino acids.

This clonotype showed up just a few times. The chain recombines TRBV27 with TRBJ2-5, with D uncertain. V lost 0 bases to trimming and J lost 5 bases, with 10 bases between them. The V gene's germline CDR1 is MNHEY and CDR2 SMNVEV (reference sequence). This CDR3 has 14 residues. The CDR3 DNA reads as TGTGCCAGCAGTTTATCCCGGCCCGGGGAGACCCAGTACTTC. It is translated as CASSLSRPGETQYF.

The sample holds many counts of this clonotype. As DNA, the CDR3 is TGTGCCAGCTCTCGGGACAGGGTGTACGGCTACACCTTC. Amino acids: CASSRDRVYGYTF. V is TRBV18 and J is TRBJ1-2, with TRBD1 matching over 9 bases. The CDR3 loop spans 13 amino acids. Germline V gives CDR1 KGHSH, CDR2 LQKENI. J lost 8 bases, V lost 6 bases, and 7 bases had no gene match.

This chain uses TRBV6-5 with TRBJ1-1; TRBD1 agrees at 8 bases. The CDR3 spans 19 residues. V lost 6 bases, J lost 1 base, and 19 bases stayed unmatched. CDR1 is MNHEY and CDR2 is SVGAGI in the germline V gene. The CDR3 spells CASRAAAAGGPLKNTEAFF. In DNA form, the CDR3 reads TGTGCCAGCAGAGCCGCGGCGGCAGGGGGCCCCTTAAAGAACACTGAAGCTTTCTTT.

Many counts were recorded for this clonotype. The CDR3 DNA sequence: TGTGCCAGCAGCTTAGGGGGCGCCCGCTCCTACAATGAGCAGTTCTTC. It specifies CASSLGGARSYNEQFF. The J gene is TRBJ2-1, the V gene TRBV7-8; D possibly corresponds to TRBD1 (5 bases). From germline, CDR1 is SGHVS and CDR2 FQNEAQ. Trimming removed 1 base at V and 0 bases at J, with 10 bases between. The CDR3 runs to 16 residues.